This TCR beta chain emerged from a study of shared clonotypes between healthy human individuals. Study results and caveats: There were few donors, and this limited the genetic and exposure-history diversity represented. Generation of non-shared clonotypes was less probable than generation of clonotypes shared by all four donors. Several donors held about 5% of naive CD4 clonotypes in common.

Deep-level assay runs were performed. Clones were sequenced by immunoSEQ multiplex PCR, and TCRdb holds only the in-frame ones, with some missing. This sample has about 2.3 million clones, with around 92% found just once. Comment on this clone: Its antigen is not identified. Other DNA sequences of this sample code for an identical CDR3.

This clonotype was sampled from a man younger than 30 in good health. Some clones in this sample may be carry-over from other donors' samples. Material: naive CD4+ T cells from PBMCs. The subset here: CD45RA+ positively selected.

CDR3 residues: CASSLAQPNEKLFF. DNA for the CDR3: TGCGCCAGCAGCTTGGCTCAGCCAAATGAAAAACTGTTTTTT. The V and J genes are TRBV5-1 and TRBJ1-4; no clear D gene. Germline values: CDR1 SGHRS, CDR2 YFSETQ. CDR3 length: 14 amino acids. Trimming left V 0 bases short and J 5 bases short, with 8 bases between.